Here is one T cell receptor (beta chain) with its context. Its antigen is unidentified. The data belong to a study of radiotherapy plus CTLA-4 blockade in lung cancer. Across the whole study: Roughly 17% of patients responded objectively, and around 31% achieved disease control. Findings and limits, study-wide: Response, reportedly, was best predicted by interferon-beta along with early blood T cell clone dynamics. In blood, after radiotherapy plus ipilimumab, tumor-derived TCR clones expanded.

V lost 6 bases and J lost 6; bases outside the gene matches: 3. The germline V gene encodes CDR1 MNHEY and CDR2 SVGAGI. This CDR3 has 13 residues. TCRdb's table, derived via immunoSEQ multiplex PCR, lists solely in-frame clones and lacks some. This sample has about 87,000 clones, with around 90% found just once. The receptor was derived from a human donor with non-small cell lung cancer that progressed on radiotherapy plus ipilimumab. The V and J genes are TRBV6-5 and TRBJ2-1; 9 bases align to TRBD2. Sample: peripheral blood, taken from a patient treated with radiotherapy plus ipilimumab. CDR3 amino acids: CASRGLATNEQFF. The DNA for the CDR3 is TGTGCCAGCAGGGGACTAGCCACCAATGAGCAGTTCTTC.